This TCR beta chain originates from a study of T cells in Graves' hyperthyroidism and ophthalmopathy. V was cut by 8 bases and J by 8 bases, with 13 bases left in between. The CDR3 length is 13 residues. CDR1 is ENHRY, CDR2 SYGVKD, per germline. Using RNA transcripts as the source, TCR beta CDR3 regions were amplified. HTBI primers were the set used in a first-round RT-PCR of the TCR CDR3. Each CDR3 protein is one row after TCRdb ran MiXCR on the multiplex PCR reads. The repertoire holds roughly 700,000 distinct CDR3 sequences, with 30% to 40% as singletons. The sample taken for sequencing was blood. The sequence was collected from a middle-aged woman with Graves' hyperthyroidism. V gene TRBV10-3 combines with J gene TRBJ2-6; D possibly uses TRBD1 or TRBD2 (6 bases each). The CDR3 bases are TGTGCCATCTCCGGGGGCGGGTCCAACGTCCTGACTTTC. This gives the protein CAISGGGSNVLTF.